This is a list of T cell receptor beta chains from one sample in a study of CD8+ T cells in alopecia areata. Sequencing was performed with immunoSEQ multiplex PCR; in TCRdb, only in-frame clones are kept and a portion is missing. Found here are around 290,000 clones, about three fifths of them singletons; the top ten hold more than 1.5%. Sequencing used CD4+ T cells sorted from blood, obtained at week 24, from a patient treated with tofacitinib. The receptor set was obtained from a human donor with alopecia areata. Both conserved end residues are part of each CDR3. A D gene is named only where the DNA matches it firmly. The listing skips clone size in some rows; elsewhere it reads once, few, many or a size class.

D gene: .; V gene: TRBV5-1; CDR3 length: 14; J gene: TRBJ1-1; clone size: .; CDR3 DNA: TGCGCCAGCAGCTTTGAGCCCCCGGGCACTGAAGCTTTCTTT; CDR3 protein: CASSFEPPGTEAFF
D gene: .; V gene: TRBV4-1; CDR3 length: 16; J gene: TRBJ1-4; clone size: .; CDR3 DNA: TGCGCCAGCAGCCAAGGGCGGTCCGCAACTAATGAAAAACTGTTTTTT; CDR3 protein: CASSQGRSATNEKLFF
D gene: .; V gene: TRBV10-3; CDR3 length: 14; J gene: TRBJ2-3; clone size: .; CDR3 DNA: TGTGCCATCAACAGGGGAGGAGGGAAGGATACGCAGTATTTT; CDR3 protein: CAINRGGGKDTQYF
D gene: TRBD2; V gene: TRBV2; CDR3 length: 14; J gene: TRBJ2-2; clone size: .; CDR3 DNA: TGTGCCAGCCTAAGGGGAGGGCACACCGGGGAGCTGTTTTTT; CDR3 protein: CASLRGGHTGELFF
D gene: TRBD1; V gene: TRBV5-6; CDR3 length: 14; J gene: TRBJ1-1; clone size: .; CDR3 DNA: TGTGCCAGCAGCGCCGGGACAGTGAACACTGAAGCTTTCTTT; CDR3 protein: CASSAGTVNTEAFF
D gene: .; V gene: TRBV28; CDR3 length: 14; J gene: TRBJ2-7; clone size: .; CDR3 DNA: TGTGCCAGCAGTCCCCTTTGGGGGGACTACGAGCAGTACTTC; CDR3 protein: CASSPLWGDYEQYF
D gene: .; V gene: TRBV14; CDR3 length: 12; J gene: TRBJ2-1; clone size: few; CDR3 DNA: TGTGCCAGCAGCGAAGGGACTCCCGAGCAGTTCTTC; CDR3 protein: CASSEGTPEQFF
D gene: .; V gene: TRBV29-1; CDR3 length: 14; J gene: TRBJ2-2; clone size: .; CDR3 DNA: TGCAGCGTTGGCCTGGGGAGAGTCACCGGGGAGCTGTTTTTT; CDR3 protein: CSVGLGRVTGELFF
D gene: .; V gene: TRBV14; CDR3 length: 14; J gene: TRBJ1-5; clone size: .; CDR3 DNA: TGTGCCAGCAGCCAAGGTGGGCCGAATCAGCCCCAGCATTTT; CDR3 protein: CASSQGGPNQPQHF
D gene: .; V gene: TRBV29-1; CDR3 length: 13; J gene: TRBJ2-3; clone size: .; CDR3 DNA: TGCAGCGTTCGGTTTGACGGCACAGATACGCAGTATTTT; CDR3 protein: CSVRFDGTDTQYF
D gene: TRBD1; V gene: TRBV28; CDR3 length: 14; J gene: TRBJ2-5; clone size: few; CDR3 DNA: TGTGCCAGCGCGACAGGGGGTACCCAAGAGACCCAGTACTTC; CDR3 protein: CASATGGTQETQYF
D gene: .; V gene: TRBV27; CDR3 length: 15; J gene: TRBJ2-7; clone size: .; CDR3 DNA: TGTGCCAGCAGTTTATACCCGGGGACAAGGGTCAAAATGTACTTC; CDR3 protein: CASSLYPGTRVKMYF
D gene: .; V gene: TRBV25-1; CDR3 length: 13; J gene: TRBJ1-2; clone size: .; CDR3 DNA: TGTGCCAGCAGTGAGGCAGGGAGAAATGGCTACACCTTC; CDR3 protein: CASSEAGRNGYTF
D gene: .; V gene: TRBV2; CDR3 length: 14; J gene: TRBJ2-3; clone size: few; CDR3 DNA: TGTGCCAGCAGTTACATTACTAGCACAGATACGCAGTATTTT; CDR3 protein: CASSYITSTDTQYF
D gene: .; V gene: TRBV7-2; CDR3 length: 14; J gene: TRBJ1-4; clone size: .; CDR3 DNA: TGTGCCAGCAGCTTGGCCCCGACCCTTGAAAAACTGTTTTTT; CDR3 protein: CASSLAPTLEKLFF
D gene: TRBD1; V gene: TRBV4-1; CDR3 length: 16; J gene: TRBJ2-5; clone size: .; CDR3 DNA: TGCGCCAGCAGCCAAGGGGGACAGGGCATTCAAGAGACCCAGTACTTC; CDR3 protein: CASSQGGQGIQETQYF
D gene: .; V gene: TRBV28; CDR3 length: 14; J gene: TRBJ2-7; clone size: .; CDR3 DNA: TGTGCTCAGCGGCCGGGGGGCCCGACCTACGAGCAGTACTTC; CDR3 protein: CAQRPGGPTYEQYF
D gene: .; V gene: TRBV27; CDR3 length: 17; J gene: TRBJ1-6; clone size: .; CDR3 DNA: TGTGCCAGCAGTTTAAGGCCCGGGGTATTCTATAATTCACCCCTCCACTTT; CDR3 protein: CASSLRPGVFYNSPLHF